This T cell receptor (beta chain) was identified during a study of spatial heterogeneity in lung cancer. This clonotype was seen ten or more times. Antigen: not known. Using its own MiXCR run on the 5' RACE reads, TCRdb lists one record per CDR3 protein. The sample holds under 6,000 distinct CDR3 sequences, about 7.4% seen once. Time point given: sample taken at primary tumor resection. In each case, whole RNA from tumor, nontumor lung or frozen PBMC was sequenced unsorted. Findings of the study overall: Counts that tracked tumor mutation counts were those of expanded intratumoral alpha and beta TCRs.

Germline trimming cut 5 bases from V and 3 bases from J; bases unmatched to any gene: 6. CDR1 MNHEY and CDR2 SVGAGI come from the germline V gene. The CDR3 covers 16 residues. The chain combines TRBV6-5 with TRBJ2-3; 12 bases are shared with TRBD1. The clonotype comes from a male donor with early-stage non-small cell lung cancer. The sequencing here drew on lung tumor tissue, taken at surgery. This CDR3 is CASSPGQGAWTDTQYF. The CDR3 nucleotides read TGTGCCAGCAGTCCGGGACAGGGGGCCTGGACAGATACGCAGTATTTT.